This T cell receptor beta chain originates from a study of siplizumab effects on memory and regulatory T cells. General study points: Neither a naive nor a memory phenotype was assignable to roughly 75-96% of proliferating CD4+ or CD8+ clones.

Concerning this clone itself: Its antigen is not known.

The germline V gene encodes CDR1 MNHEY and CDR2 SVGAGI. Losses at the gene ends were 6 bases for V and 6 bases for J; bases not matched to a gene: 4. The CDR3 spans 14 residues. The assay was immunoSEQ multiplex PCR, and TCRdb's table has in-frame clones only and misses some. In the table there are more than 50,000 clones, 90% to 95% of which are singletons. V is TRBV6-5 and J is TRBJ2-1; 11 bases fit TRBD2. The sample consisted of CD8+ T cells sorted from blood. This clonotype originated in a human donor in good health. CDR3 sequence: CASRPGTSGNEQFF. Here the CDR3 DNA reads TGTGCCAGCAGACCTGGGACTAGCGGCAATGAGCAGTTCTTC.